The present T cell receptor beta chain was sequenced within a study of control samples from healthy donors and cancer patients. This CDR3 comprises 15 residues. V lost 5 bases and J lost 4, with 18 bases in between. The germline V gene has CDR1 SGHRS and CDR2 YFSETQ. The protocol was immunoSEQ multiplex PCR, while the TCRdb copy is restricted to in-frame clones and leaves out a portion. The sample contains approximately 120,000 clones, roughly 91% of which appear only once. The clonotype comes from a woman between 50 and 59 years old in good health. This chain connects TRBV5-1 to TRBJ1-2; D perhaps matches TRBD1 (5 bases). Input material: blood. Here the CDR3 reads CASRYTGEVSYGYTF. The DNA for the CDR3 is TGCGCCAGCAGATACACGGGGGAAGTGAGCTATGGCTACACCTTC.